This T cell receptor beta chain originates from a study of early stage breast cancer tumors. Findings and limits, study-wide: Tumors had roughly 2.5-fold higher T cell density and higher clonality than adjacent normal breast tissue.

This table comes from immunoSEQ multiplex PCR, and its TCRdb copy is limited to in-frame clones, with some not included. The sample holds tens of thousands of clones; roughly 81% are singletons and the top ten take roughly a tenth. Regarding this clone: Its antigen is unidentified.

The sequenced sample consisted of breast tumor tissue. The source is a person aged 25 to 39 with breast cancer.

CDR3 protein: CASSPGWGTEAFF. Here the CDR3 DNA reads TGTGCCAGCAGTCCCGGGTGGGGAACTGAAGCTTTCTTT. J is TRBJ1-1 and V is TRBV7-9; D ambiguous. The V gene lost 6 bases and the J gene lost 5 bases, with 13 bases spanning the gap. This CDR3 region has 13 residues. Germline CDR1 SEHNR, CDR2 FQNEAQ (reference sequence).